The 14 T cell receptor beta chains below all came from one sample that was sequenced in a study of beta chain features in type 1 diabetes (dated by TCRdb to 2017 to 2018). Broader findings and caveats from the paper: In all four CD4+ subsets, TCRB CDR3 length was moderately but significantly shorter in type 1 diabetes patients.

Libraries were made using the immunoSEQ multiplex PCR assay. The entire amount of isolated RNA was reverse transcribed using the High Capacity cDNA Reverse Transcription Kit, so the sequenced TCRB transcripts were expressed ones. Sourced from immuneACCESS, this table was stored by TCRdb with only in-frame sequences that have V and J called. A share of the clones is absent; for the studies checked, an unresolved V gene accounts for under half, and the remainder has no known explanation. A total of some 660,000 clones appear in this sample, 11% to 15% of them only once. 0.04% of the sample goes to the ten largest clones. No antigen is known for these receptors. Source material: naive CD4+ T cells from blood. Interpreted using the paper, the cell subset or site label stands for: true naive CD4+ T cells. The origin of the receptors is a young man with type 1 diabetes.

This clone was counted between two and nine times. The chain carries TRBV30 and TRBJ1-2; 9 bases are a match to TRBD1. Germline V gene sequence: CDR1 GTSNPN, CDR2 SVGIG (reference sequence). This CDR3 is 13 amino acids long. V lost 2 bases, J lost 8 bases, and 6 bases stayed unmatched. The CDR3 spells CAWSLTGGRGYTF. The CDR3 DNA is TGTGCCTGGAGTCTAACAGGGGGCCGCGGCTACACCTTC.

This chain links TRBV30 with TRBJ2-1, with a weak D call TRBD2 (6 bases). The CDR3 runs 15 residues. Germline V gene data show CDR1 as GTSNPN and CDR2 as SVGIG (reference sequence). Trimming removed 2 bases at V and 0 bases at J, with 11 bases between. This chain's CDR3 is CAWSPGGFSYNEQFF. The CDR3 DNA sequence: TGTGCCTGGAGTCCTGGGGGGTTCTCCTACAATGAGCAGTTCTTC. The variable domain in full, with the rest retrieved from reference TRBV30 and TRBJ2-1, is SQTIHQWPATLVQPVGSPLSLECTVEGTSNPNLYWYRQAAGRGLQLLFYSVGIGQISSEVPQNLSASRPQDRQFILSSKKLLLSDSGFYLCAWSPGGFSYNEQFFGPGTRLTVL.

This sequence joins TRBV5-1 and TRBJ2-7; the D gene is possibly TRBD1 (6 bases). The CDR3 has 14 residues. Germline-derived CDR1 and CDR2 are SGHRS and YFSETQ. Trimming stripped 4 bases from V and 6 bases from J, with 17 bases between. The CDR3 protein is CASSKAQVRGEQYF. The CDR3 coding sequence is TGCGCCAGCAGCAAAGCACAGGTCAGGGGCGAGCAGTACTTC.

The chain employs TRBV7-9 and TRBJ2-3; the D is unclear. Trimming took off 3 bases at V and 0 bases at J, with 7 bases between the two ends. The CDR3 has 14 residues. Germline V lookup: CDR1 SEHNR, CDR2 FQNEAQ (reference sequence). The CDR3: CASSFGASTDTQYF. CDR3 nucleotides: TGTGCCAGCAGCTTTGGCGCTAGCACAGATACGCAGTATTTT.

CDR3 in amino acids: CASSPTGDQETQYF. As DNA, the CDR3 is TGTGCCAGCAGCCCGACAGGCGACCAAGAGACCCAGTACTTC. The chain has TRBV7-3 and TRBJ2-5; D may be TRBD1 (6 bases). The V and J ends lost 5 bases and 0 bases respectively, with 10 bases between them. Germline V gives CDR1 SGHTA, CDR2 FQGTGA. This CDR3 comprises 14 residues.

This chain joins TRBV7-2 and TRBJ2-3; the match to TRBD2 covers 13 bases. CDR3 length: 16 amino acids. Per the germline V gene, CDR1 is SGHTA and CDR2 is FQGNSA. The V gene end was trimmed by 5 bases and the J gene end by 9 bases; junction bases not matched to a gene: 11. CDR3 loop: CASSPNSGTSGETQYF. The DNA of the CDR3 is TGTGCCAGCAGCCCGAACTCCGGGACTAGCGGGGAAACGCAGTATTTT.

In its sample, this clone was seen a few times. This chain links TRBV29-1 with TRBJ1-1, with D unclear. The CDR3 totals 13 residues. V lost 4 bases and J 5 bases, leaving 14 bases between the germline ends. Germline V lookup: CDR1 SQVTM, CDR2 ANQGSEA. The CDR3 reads CSVVGPRRTEAFF. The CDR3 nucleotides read TGCAGCGTTGTTGGGCCTAGGAGGACTGAAGCTTTCTTT.

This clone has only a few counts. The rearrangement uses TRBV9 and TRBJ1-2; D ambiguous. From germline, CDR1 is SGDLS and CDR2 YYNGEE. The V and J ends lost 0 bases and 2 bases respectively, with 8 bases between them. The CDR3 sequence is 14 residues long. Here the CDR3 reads CASSVVTANYGYTF. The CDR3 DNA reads TGTGCCAGCAGCGTAGTAACAGCCAACTATGGCTACACCTTC.

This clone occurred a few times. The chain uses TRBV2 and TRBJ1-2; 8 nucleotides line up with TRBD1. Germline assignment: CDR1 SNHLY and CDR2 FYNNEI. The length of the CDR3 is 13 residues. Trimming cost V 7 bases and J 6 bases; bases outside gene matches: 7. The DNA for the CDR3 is TGTGCCAGCACCAACCCAGGGGGCGATGGCTACACCTTC. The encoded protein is CASTNPGGDGYTF. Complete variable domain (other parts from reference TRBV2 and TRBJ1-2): EPEVTQTPSHQVTQMGQEVILRCVPISNHLYFYWYRQILGQKVEFLVSFYNNEISEKSEIFDDQFSVERPDGSNFTLKIRSTKLEDSAMYFCASTNPGGDGYTFGSGTRLTVV.

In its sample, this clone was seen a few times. The CDR3 here is CASTARLAGELFF. The CDR3 coding sequence is TGTGCCAGCACCGCCAGACTAGCCGGGGAGCTGTTTTTT. This rearrangement joins TRBV28 to TRBJ2-2; D possibly corresponds to TRBD2 (6 bases). The V end lost 7 bases, the J end lost 6 bases, and 12 bases lay between the germline ends. Germline values: CDR1 MDHEN, CDR2 SYDVKM. The CDR3 sequence is 13 residues long.

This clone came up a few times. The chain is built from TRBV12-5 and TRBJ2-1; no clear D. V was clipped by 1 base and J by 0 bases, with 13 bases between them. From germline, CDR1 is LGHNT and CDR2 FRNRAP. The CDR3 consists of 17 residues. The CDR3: CASGLGGTTRSYNEQFF. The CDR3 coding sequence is TGTGCTAGTGGTTTGGGGGGAACTACGCGCTCCTACAATGAGCAGTTCTTC.

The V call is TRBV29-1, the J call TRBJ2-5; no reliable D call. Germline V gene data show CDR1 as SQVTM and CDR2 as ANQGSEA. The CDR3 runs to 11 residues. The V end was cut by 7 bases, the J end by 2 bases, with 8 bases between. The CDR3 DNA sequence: TGCAGCGGAGGACGACAAGAGACCCAGTACTTC. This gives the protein CSGGRQETQYF.

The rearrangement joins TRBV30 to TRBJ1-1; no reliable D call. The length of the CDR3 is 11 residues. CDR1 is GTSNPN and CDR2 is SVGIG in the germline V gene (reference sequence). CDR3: CILVANTEAFF. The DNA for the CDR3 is TGTATATTGGTAGCGAACACTGAAGCTTTCTTT.

CDR3 nucleotides: TGCGCCAGCAGGATGACGGGACAAAGCTCTGGAAACACCATATATTTT. This encodes CASRMTGQSSGNTIYF. This chain uses TRBV5-1 with TRBJ1-3; D is perhaps TRBD1 (6 bases). Germline CDR1 reads SGHRS; CDR2 reads YFSETQ. The ends were cut back, 5 bases at V and 0 bases at J, with 15 bases in the middle. The CDR3 consists of 16 residues.